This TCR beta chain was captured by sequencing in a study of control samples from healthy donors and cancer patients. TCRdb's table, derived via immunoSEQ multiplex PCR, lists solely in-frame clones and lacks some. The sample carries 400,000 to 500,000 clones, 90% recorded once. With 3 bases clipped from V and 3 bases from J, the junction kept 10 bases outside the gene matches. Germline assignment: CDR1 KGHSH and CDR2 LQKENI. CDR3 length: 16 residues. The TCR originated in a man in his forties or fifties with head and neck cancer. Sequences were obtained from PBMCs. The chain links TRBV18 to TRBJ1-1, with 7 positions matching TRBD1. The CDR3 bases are TGTGCCAGCTCACCGGACAGGTCCGGAGAGGACACTGAAGCTTTCTTT. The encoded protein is CASSPDRSGEDTEAFF. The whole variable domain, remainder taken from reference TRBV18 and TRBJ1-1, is NAGVMQNPRHLVRRRGQEARLRCSPMKGHSHVYWYRQLPEEGLKFMVYLQKENIIDESGMPKERFSAEFPKEGPSILRIQQVVRGDSAAYFCASSPDRSGEDTEAFFGQGTRLTVV.